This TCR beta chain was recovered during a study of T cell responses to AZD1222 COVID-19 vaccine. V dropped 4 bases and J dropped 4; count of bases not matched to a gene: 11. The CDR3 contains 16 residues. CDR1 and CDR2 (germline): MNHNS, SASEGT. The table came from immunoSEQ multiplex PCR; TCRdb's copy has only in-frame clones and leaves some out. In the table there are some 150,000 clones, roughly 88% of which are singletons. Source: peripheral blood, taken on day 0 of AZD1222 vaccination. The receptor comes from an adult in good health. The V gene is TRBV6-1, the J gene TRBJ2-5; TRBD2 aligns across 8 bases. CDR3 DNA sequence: TGTGCCAGCAGTGTGAGCGGGGGCCATAGGGGAGAGACCCAGTACTTC. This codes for CASSVSGGHRGETQYF.